The clone carrying this T cell receptor beta chain was found once. Its antigen is currently unknown. Assay: immunoSEQ multiplex PCR; the TCRdb copy retains only in-frame clones and omits some. The sample has approximately 30,000 clones, 97% seen once. CDR3 size: 15 residues. Trimming took 5 bases from V and 2 from J; bases not matched to a gene: 9. Germline CDR1 and CDR2: SEHNR and FQNEAQ (reference sequence). The record originates from a study of T cells in tuberculosis. Whole-study results and caveats: Smaller alpha distances in active tuberculosis partly reflected shorter CDR3-alpha lengths.

The sample was PBMCs. This rearrangement joins TRBV7-9 to TRBJ2-7; TRBD1 agrees at 7 bases. The sequence derives from a donor aged 10-35 years with latent tuberculosis or without tuberculosis infection. The CDR3 coding sequence is TGTGCCAGCAGCCCCCGCAGACAGGGTACCTACGAGCAGTACTTC. The encoded protein is CASSPRRQGTYEQYF.